The 9 T cell receptor beta chains presented below share a single source sample, sequenced in a study of blood T cell repertoires in COVID-19. Clones were read by immunoSEQ multiplex PCR, and TCRdb kept only the in-frame ones, dropping some. The table includes roughly 150,000 clones, about nine tenths detected once. The source material was peripheral blood. All receptors come from a woman between 65 and 79 years old with acute or convalescent COVID-19.

This clone was detected once. V usage is TRBV15 and J usage is TRBJ2-1; D is unclear. V lost 3 bases and J 7 bases, leaving 10 bases between the germline ends. This CDR3 contains 13 residues. Germline assignment: CDR1 LNHNV and CDR2 YYDKDF (reference sequence). CDR3 amino acids: CATSRLQANEQFF. Here the CDR3 DNA reads TGTGCCACCAGCAGGCTCCAGGCGAATGAGCAGTTCTTC.

The V gene is TRBV2, the J gene TRBJ1-5; 8 positions match TRBD1. Germline V lookup: CDR1 SNHLY, CDR2 FYNNEI. Trimming cost V 4 bases and J 7 bases; bases outside gene matches: 3. The CDR3 is 13 residues long. The DNA of the CDR3 is TGTGCCAGCAGTGGGACAGGGAACCAGCCCCAGCATTTT. Translating it yields CASSGTGNQPQHF.

The V call is TRBV7-2, the J call TRBJ1-1, with 7 nucleotides matching TRBD1. J lost 1 base, V lost 7 bases, and 9 bases had no gene match. Germline CDR1 is SGHTA and CDR2 is FQGNSA. The CDR3 sequence is 15 residues long. CDR3: CASTSGGDRNTEAFF. For the CDR3, the DNA is TGTGCCAGCACCTCGGGTGGGGACAGGAACACTGAAGCTTTCTTT.

This clone was counted a single time. The chain employs TRBV9 and TRBJ1-2, with TRBD1 as a possible D gene (6 bases). Germline V gene lookup returns CDR1 SGDLS and CDR2 YYNGEE. This CDR3 comprises 20 residues. V lost 4 bases and J 4 bases, leaving 32 bases between the germline ends. The CDR3 region has the DNA TGTGCCAGCAGCCCCCGCCAAGAAAGAACAGGGAGGGAACTCGCCTATGGCTACACCTTC. Translation gives CASSPRQERTGRELAYGYTF.

The chain uses TRBV19 and TRBJ2-3; D is possibly TRBD1 (6 bases). CDR1 and CDR2 from the germline V gene are LNHDA and SQIVND (reference sequence). Trimming removed 7 bases from V and 1 base from J, with 9 bases in between. The CDR3 loop spans 13 amino acids. The CDR3 is CASTRTGTDTQYF. CDR3 sequence (DNA): TGTGCCAGTACAAGGACAGGCACAGATACGCAGTATTTT.

V is TRBV19 and J is TRBJ1-2, with D maybe TRBD1 (6 bases). The V and J ends lost 5 bases and 8 bases respectively, with 21 bases between them. Germline V gives CDR1 LNHDA, CDR2 SQIVND (reference sequence). The CDR3 is 15 amino acids. CDR3 amino acids: CASSPLTWTVGGYTF. CDR3 nucleotide sequence: TGTGCCAGTAGTCCGCTCACCTGGACAGTCGGCGGCTACACCTTC.

A single count supports this clone. The rearrangement joins TRBV5-1 to TRBJ1-2, with 9 positions matching TRBD1. The V gene's germline CDR1 is SGHRS and CDR2 YFSETQ. The CDR3 is 14 amino acids. V was clipped by 4 bases and J by 3 bases; unmatched bases: 4. The CDR3 DNA reads as TGCGCCAGCAGCGAGGGACAGGGAGACTATGGCTACACCTTC. Protein sequence: CASSEGQGDYGYTF.

The table lists this clone with a count of one. This chain joins TRBV7-9 and TRBJ1-5; 7 nucleotides line up with TRBD1. The J segment lost 4 bases and the V segment lost 4 bases, leaving 7 bases of the junction unmatched. The CDR3 consists of 15 residues. Germline CDR1 and CDR2: SEHNR and FQNEAQ (reference sequence). The CDR3 region is CASSSGTAINQPQHF. CDR3 DNA: TGTGCCAGCAGCTCCGGGACAGCGATTAATCAGCCCCAGCATTTT.

The chain employs TRBV15 and TRBJ1-6; 10 bases line up with TRBD1. Germline trimming cut 1 base from V and 10 bases from J; bases unmatched to any gene: 4. From germline, CDR1 is LNHNV and CDR2 YYDKDF (reference sequence). CDR3 length equals 15 residues. CDR3 residues: CATSRGGTGESPLHF. The CDR3 coding sequence is TGTGCCACCAGCAGAGGGGGGACAGGGGAATCACCCCTCCACTTT.